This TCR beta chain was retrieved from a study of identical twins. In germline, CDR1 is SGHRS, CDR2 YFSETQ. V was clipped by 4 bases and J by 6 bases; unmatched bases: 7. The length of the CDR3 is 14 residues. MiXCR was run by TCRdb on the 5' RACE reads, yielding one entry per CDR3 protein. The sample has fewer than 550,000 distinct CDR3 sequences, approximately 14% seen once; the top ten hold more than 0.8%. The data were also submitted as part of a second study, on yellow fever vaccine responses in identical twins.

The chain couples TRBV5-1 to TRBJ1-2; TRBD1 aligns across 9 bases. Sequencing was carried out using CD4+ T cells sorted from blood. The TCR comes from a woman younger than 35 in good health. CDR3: CASSPDRGSDGYTF. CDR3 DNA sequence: TGCGCCAGCAGCCCCGACAGGGGGTCGGATGGCTACACCTTC. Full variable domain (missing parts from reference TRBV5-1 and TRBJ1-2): KAGVTQTPRYLIKTRGQQVTLSCSPISGHRSVSWYQQTPGQGLQFLFEYFSETQRNKGNFPGRFSGRQFSNSRSEMNVSTLELGDSALYLCASSPDRGSDGYTFGSGTRLTVV.